This TCR beta chain was sequenced for a study of T-cell memory formation after mild COVID-19. Study overall: TCR clusters were largely donor specific.

This clonotype has a count of ten or more. Using its own MiXCR run on the 5' RACE reads, TCRdb lists one record per CDR3 protein. The repertoire includes roughly 220,000 distinct CDR3 sequences, 9.5% to 10% of them detected once, and roughly 4% sits in the top ten. The V end was cut by 0 bases, the J end by 5 bases, with 4 bases between. Germline CDR1 reads LNHNV; CDR2 reads YYDKDF (reference sequence). This CDR3 is 12 amino acids long. The sequenced sample consisted of PBMCs or a T cell subset sorted from them (not recorded which). The chain employs TRBV15 and TRBJ2-5, with D unclear. The sequence was obtained from a man aged 18 to 30 who had mild COVID-19 (a few samples of this study predate the infection). Cell type and time point are not known. The DNA for the CDR3 is TGTGCCACCAGCAGAGATCAGGAGACCCAGTACTTC. Translating gives CATSRDQETQYF.